The T cell receptor beta chain described here comes from a study of naive and memory T cell subsets. General study points: Naive repertoires, especially CD8, held a few larger clonotypes, possibly memory cells re-expressing CD45RA.

An equimolar mix of two oligonucleotides served as the beta constant-region primer for TRBC1 and TRBC2. The ligated cDNA underwent four PCR rounds using SP2 and nested alpha and beta constant-region primers. A 12-nucleotide UMI and the SP2 primer were added to the cDNA 3' end by oligonucleotide ligation. TCRdb called the UMI-ligation and nested PCR reads again in MiXCR, with one record for every CDR3 protein. The sample consists of 85,000 to 130,000 distinct CDR3 sequences, approximately 15% of them appearing once. From germline, CDR1 is MNHEY and CDR2 SMNVEV (reference sequence). The CDR3 runs to 14 residues. Unmatched junction bases numbered 2, after V lost 8 bases and J lost 0 bases. This clonotype was detected ten times or more. Its antigen is not identified. Alpha and beta libraries were amplified separately from the second PCR onward. Cells stained for CD3, CD4, CD8, CD45RA and CD27 were sorted into four subsets.

Sequencing input: naive CD8+ T cells from blood. The chain recombines TRBV27 with TRBJ2-1; 9 bases match TRBD2. This receptor was taken from a human donor in good health. CDR3: CASFSGGSYNEQFF. As DNA, the CDR3 is TGTGCCAGCTTTAGCGGGGGCTCCTACAATGAGCAGTTCTTC.